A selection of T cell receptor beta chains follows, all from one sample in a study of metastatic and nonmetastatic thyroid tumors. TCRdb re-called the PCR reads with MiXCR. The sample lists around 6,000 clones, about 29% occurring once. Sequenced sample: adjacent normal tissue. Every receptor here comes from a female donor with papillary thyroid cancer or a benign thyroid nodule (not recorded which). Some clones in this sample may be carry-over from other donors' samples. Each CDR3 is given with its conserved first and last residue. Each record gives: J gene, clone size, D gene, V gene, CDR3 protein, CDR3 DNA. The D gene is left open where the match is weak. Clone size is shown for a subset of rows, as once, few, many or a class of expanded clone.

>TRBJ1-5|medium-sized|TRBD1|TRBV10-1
CASSEQQGVDQPQHF
TGCGCCAGCAGCGAACAACAGGGGGTAGATCAGCCCCAGCATTTT
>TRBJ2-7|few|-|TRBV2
CASRGIGLSSYEQYF
TGTGCCAGCAGAGGAATCGGACTGAGCTCCTACGAGCAGTACTTC
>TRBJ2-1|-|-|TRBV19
CASSIIGSYNEQFF
TGTGCCAGTAGTATAATCGGCTCCTACAATGAGCAGTTCTTC
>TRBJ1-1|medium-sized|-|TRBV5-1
CASSLRQAMNTEAFF
TGCGCCAGCAGCTTACGACAGGCTATGAACACTGAAGCTTTCTTT
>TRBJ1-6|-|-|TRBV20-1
CSATSAGGSPLHF
TGCAGTGCCACCTCTGCGGGGGGTTCACCCCTCCACTTT
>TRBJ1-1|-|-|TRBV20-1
CSARDHGRGTEAFF
TGCAGTGCAAGAGATCACGGAAGAGGGACTGAAGCTTTCTTT
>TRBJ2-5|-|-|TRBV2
CASVPAVQETQYF
TGTGCCAGCGTCCCAGCGGTACAAGAGACCCAGTACTTC
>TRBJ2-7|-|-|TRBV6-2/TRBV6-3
CASSYPTGAPFEQYF
TGTGCCAGCAGTTACCCCACGGGAGCCCCTTTCGAGCAGTACTTC
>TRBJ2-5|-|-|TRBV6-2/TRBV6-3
CASSYRPGVDGSGQETQYF
TGTGCCAGCAGTTATCGCCCGGGGGTAGACGGGAGTGGGCAAGAGACCCAGTACTTC
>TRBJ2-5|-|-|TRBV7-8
CASSSPWGGGETQYF
TGTGCCAGCAGCTCCCCCTGGGGGGGCGGTGAGACCCAGTACTTC
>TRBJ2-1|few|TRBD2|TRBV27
CASSLSGGAMYEQFF
TGTGCCAGCAGTTTAAGCGGGGGGGCAATGTATGAGCAGTTCTTC
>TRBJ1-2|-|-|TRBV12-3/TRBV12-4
CASSARQYGYTF
TGTGCCAGCTCAGCAAGACAGTATGGCTACACCTTC
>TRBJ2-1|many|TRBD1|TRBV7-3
CASSFRQGVNNEQFF
TGTGCCAGCAGCTTCCGGCAGGGGGTAAACAATGAGCAGTTCTTC
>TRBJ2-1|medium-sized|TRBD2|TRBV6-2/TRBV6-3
CASSRVGLTYYNEQFF
TGTGCCAGCAGCCGCGTGGGACTAACATACTACAATGAGCAGTTCTTC
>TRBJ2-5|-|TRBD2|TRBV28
CASSTPGGGLSGSAKTQYF
TGTGCCAGCAGTACACCCGGGGGCGGTCTGAGCGGGAGTGCGAAGACCCAGTACTTC
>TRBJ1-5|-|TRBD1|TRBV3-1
CASSQRTGGQPQHF
TGTGCCAGCAGCCAACGGACAGGGGGACAGCCCCAGCATTTT
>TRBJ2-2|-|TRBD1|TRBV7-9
CASSVTSTGPGELFF
TGTGCCAGCAGCGTCACATCGACAGGGCCCGGGGAGCTGTTTTTT
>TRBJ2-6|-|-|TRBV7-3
CASSYTGVSGANVLTF
TGTGCCAGCAGCTATACTGGGGTCTCTGGGGCCAACGTCCTGACTTTC
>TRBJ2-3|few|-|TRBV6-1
CASILVGAQYF
TGTGCCAGCATTTTAGTGGGAGCGCAGTATTTT
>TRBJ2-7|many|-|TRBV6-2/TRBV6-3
CASRTAPFRGGSYEQYF
TGTGCCAGCAGGACCGCGCCCTTCAGGGGGGGATCCTACGAGCAGTACTTC
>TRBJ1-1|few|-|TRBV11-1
CASSLGDRPNTEAFF
TGTGCCAGCAGCTTGGGTGACAGGCCGAACACTGAAGCTTTCTTT
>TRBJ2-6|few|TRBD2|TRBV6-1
CASSEPPGGFKGANVLTF
TGTGCCAGCAGTGAACCCCCGGGAGGGTTTAAAGGGGCCAACGTCCTGACTTTC
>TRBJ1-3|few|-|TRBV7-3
CASSLNGGYGNTIYF
TGTGCCAGCAGCTTAAACGGGGGGTACGGAAACACCATATATTTT
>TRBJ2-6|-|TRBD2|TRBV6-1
CASRAGLAGAGANVLTF
TGTGCCAGCAGAGCGGGACTAGCGGGGGCTGGGGCCAACGTCCTGACTTTC
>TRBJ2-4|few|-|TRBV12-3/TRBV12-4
CGSSLLWRAVKNIQYF
TGTGGCAGCAGTTTACTATGGAGGGCGGTCAAAAACATTCAGTACTTC
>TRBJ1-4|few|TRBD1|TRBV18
CASSTFRTGRIEKLFF
TGTGCCAGCTCAACTTTCCGGACAGGGAGAATCGAAAAACTGTTTTTT
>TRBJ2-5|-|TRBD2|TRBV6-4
CASSVSSGSGETQYF
TGTGCCAGCAGTGTTTCTAGCGGGAGCGGTGAGACCCAGTACTTC
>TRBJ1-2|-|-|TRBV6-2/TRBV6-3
CASSYGASGQGIWGHTF
TGTGCCAGCAGTTACGGAGCCTCTGGGCAGGGGATTTGGGGCCACACCTTC
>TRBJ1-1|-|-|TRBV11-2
CASSLVRRGKLQAFF
TGTGCCAGCAGCTTAGTACGCAGGGGAAAACTACAGGCTTTCTTT
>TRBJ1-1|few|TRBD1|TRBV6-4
CASSYSTTGGPEAFF
TGTGCCAGCAGTTACTCGACCACAGGGGGGCCTGAAGCTTTCTTT
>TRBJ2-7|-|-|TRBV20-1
CSAPGTDNYEQYF
TGCAGTGCCCCAGGGACGGACAACTACGAGCAGTACTTC
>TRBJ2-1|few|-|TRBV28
CASSQAPRAYNEQFF
TGTGCCAGCAGTCAGGCTCCCAGGGCCTACAATGAGCAGTTCTTC
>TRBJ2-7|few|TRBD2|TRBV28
CASSSLGGAYEQYF
TGTGCCAGCAGTTCCCTCGGGGGGGCCTACGAGCAGTACTTC
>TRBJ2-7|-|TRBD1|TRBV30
CAWSETGMGDNEQYF
TGTGCCTGGAGTGAGACAGGGATGGGGGATAACGAGCAGTACTTC
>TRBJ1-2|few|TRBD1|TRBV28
CASEGGLYGYTF
TGTGCCAGCGAAGGGGGCCTATATGGCTACACCTTC
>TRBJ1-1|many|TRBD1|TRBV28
CASSLEGRGYLGYTEAFF
TGTGCCAGCAGTTTAGAGGGCAGGGGGTATTTGGGGTACACTGAAGCTTTCTTT
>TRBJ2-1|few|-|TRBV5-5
CASSLEGGSYNEQFF
TGTGCCAGCAGCTTGGAGGGGGGATCCTACAATGAGCAGTTCTTC
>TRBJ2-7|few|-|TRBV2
CASTGQNSYEQYF
TGTGCCAGTACGGGACAAAACTCCTACGAGCAGTACTTC
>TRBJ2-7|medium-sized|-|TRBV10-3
CAISDGGSYEQYF
TGTGCCATCAGTGATGGGGGTTCCTACGAGCAGTACTTC
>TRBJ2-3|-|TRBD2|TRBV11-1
CASSLQAGVLDTQYF
TGTGCCAGCAGCTTACAAGCGGGAGTATTGGATACGCAGTATTTT
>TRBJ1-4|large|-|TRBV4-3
CASSRGTPGGDEKLFF
TGCGCCAGCAGCCGGGGGACCCCGGGAGGGGATGAAAAACTGTTTTTT
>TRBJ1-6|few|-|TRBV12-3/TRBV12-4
CASSLRQGNNSPLHF
TGTGCCAGCAGTTTAAGGCAGGGTAATAATTCACCCCTCCACTTT
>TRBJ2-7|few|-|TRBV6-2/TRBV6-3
CASSSTDLGGYEQYF
TGTGCCAGCAGTTCCACGGACCTTGGGGGCTACGAGCAGTACTTC
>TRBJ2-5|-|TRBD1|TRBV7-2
CASSLRRTGGGQETQYF
TGTGCCAGCAGCTTAAGGAGGACAGGGGGGGGCCAAGAGACCCAGTACTTC
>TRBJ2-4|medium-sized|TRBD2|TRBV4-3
CASSPLGGGGAKNIQYF
TGCGCCAGCAGCCCATTGGGCGGCGGGGGAGCCAAAAACATTCAGTACTTC
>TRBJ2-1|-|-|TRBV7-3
CASSLHRDYEQFF
TGTGCCAGCAGCTTGCACAGGGACTATGAGCAGTTCTTC